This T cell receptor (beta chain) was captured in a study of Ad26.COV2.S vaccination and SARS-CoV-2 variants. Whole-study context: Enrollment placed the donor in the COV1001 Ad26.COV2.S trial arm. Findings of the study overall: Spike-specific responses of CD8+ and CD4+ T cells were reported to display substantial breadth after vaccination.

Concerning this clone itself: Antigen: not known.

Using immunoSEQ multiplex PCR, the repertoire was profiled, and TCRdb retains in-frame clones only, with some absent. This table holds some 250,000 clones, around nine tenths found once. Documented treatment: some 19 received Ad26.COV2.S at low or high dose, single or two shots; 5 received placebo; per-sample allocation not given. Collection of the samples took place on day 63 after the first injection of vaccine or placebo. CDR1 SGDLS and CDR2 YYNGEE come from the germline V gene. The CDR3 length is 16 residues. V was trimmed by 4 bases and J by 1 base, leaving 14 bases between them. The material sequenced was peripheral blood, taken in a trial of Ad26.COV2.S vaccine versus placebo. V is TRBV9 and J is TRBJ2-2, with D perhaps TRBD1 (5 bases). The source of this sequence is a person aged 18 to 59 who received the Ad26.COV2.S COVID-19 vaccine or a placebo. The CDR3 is CASSPAPQGNTGELFF. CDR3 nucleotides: TGTGCCAGCAGCCCGGCCCCCCAGGGGAACACCGGGGAGCTGTTTTTT.